Included here is one T cell receptor beta chain sequence, with context. The data originate from a study of blood T cell repertoires in COVID-19. Study overall: T cells, B-cell-depleted T cells, or PBMCs provided the cDNA or gDNA that served as material.

V shed 4 bases and J shed 4 bases, with 11 bases lying between them. CDR3 size: 13 residues. The germline V gene encodes CDR1 LNHDA and CDR2 SQIVND (reference sequence). The protocol was immunoSEQ multiplex PCR, while the TCRdb copy is restricted to in-frame clones and leaves out a portion. The table includes about 160,000 clones, roughly nine tenths detected once. The sequence came from a woman in her sixties or seventies with acute or convalescent COVID-19. Sequencing used peripheral blood. This chain connects TRBV19 to TRBJ2-7; perhaps TRBD2 as D (6 bases). The chain's CDR3 is CASSSGKGYEQYF. As DNA, the CDR3 is TGTGCCAGTAGTAGCGGGAAGGGGTACGAGCAGTACTTC.